These 24 T cell receptor beta chains came from one sample sequenced in a study of CD8 T cells in ankylosing spondylitis. TCRdb passed the 5' RACE reads through MiXCR, listing each CDR3 protein once. Of 200,000 to 300,000 distinct CDR3 sequences listed, roughly a tenth are singletons. The specimen was blood, either unsorted or a sorted T cell fraction (not recorded which). These receptor sequences come from a male donor with ankylosing spondylitis or in good health (not recorded which).

This clonotype showed up many times. The chain employs TRBV3-1 and TRBJ2-7, with 8 bases that match TRBD2. Germline assignment: CDR1 LGHDT and CDR2 YNNKEL (reference sequence). The CDR3 has 13 amino acids. The ends lost 5 bases at V and 5 bases at J; junction bases unmatched: 5. DNA of the CDR3: TGTGCCAGCAGCTGGGGACTAGTGAACGAGCAGTACTTC. Protein sequence: CASSWGLVNEQYF.

This clonotype was seen a few times. The V and J genes are TRBV10-2 and TRBJ2-6, with D possibly matching TRBD1 (6 bases). The CDR3 is 20 residues long. Germline CDR1 is WSHSY and CDR2 is SAAADI. Trimming removed 0 bases at V and 0 bases at J, with 18 bases between. In DNA, the CDR3 is TGCGCCAGCAGTGAGTCGATGGGGGCTGTCCTCTCCTCTGGGGCCAACGTCCTGACTTTC. Translation: CASSESMGAVLSSGANVLTF.

This clonotype has at least ten counts. The chain combines TRBV5-1 with TRBJ1-5, with D unresolved. V dropped 0 bases and J dropped 4 bases, with 8 bases sitting between them. The CDR3 consists of 14 residues. Germline assignment: CDR1 SGHRS and CDR2 YFSETQ. The CDR3 sequence is CASSLEPANQPQHF. CDR3 in DNA: TGCGCCAGCAGCTTGGAGCCCGCTAATCAGCCCCAGCATTTT.

This rearrangement joins TRBV7-9 to TRBJ2-5; D gene uncertain. The CDR3 runs 13 residues. Trimming cost V 3 bases and J 4 bases, with 9 bases left between them. Germline V gene sequence: CDR1 SEHNR, CDR2 FQNEAQ (reference sequence). The CDR3 region is CASSFEAPETQYF. The CDR3 nucleotides are TGTGCCAGCAGCTTTGAAGCCCCAGAGACCCAGTACTTC.

This clonotype was seen ten or more times. The V and J genes are TRBV7-9 and TRBJ2-3; 9 bases map to TRBD2. CDR3 length: 16 amino acids. Germline V gives CDR1 SEHNR, CDR2 FQNEAQ (reference sequence). The V gene end was trimmed by 5 bases and the J gene end by 5 bases; junction bases not matched to a gene: 11. CDR3 nucleotides: TGTGCCAGCAGCGATGATCCTCTTAGCGGGAGAGATACGCAGTATTTT. This encodes CASSDDPLSGRDTQYF. The full variable domain, rest sourced from reference TRBV7-9 and TRBJ2-3, is DTGVSQNPRHKITKRGQNVTFRCDPISEHNRLYWYRQTLGQGPEFLTYFQNEAQLEKSRLLSDRFSAERPKGSFSTLEIQRTEQGDSAMYLCASSDDPLSGRDTQYFGPGTRLTVL.

This clonotype has at least ten counts. V gene TRBV5-1 combines with J gene TRBJ2-1; 11 bases fit TRBD2. V shed 2 bases, J shed 5 bases, and the junction held 3 bases outside the gene matches. CDR3 length: 15 amino acids. The V gene's germline CDR1 is SGHRS and CDR2 YFSETQ. The CDR3 loop reads CASSLGTSGNNEQFF. DNA of the CDR3: TGCGCCAGCAGCTTAGGGACTAGCGGCAACAATGAGCAGTTCTTC.

This clonotype was observed at least ten times. V and J are TRBV12-3 or TRBV12-4 and TRBJ2-7; 11 bases fit TRBD2. V lost 1 base and J lost 2; bases outside the gene matches: 7. This CDR3 has 17 residues. CDR3 in DNA: TGTGCCAGCAGTTTAGAGGCTAGCGGGAGGTCCACCTACGAGCAGTACTTC. It codes for CASSLEASGRSTYEQYF.

This clonotype was observed many times. The rearrangement uses TRBV5-1 and TRBJ1-5; no firm D call. Germline CDR1 is SGHRS and CDR2 is YFSETQ. V lost 0 bases to trimming and J lost 6 bases, with 4 bases between them. The CDR3 runs 12 residues. The CDR3 region has the DNA TGCGCCAGCAGCTTGGAGGGTCAGCCCCAGCATTTT. Protein sequence: CASSLEGQPQHF.

The sample holds many counts of this clonotype. The chain recombines TRBV19 with TRBJ1-5; 12 bases are a match to TRBD1. CDR3 length equals 15 residues. Germline trimming cut 6 bases from V and 6 bases from J; bases unmatched to any gene: 6. Germline CDR1 reads LNHDA; CDR2 reads SQIVND (reference sequence). CDR3 sequence reads: CASSSGTGGGQPQHF. The CDR3 bases are TGTGCCAGTAGCTCCGGGACAGGGGGCGGTCAGCCCCAGCATTTT.

This clonotype has a count of ten or more. This chain uses TRBV4-1 with TRBJ2-7, with TRBD2 as a possible D gene (6 bases). This CDR3 region has 15 residues. Trimming cost V 0 bases and J 2 bases, with 11 bases left between them. Germline V gene lookup returns CDR1 MGHRA and CDR2 YSYEKL. CDR3 sequence reads: CASSQDRRETYEQYF. The DNA for the CDR3 is TGCGCCAGCAGCCAAGATAGGAGGGAAACCTACGAGCAGTACTTC.

This clonotype was found many times. V is TRBV7-9 and J is TRBJ2-1; 7 bases are a match to TRBD1. CDR1 and CDR2 from the germline V gene are SEHNR and FQNEAQ (reference sequence). The CDR3 runs 15 residues. V trimming: 8 bases; J trimming: 4 bases; junction bases outside the gene matches: 11. CDR3: CASGRTPGQYNEQFF. The CDR3 DNA reads as TGTGCCAGCGGGAGAACTCCGGGACAGTACAATGAGCAGTTCTTC.

This clonotype was seen many times. J is TRBJ2-2 and V is TRBV12-3 or TRBV12-4, with 7 bases that match TRBD1. This CDR3 has 15 residues. The junction had 9 bases not matched to a gene; V was cut back by 5 bases and J by 6 bases. The CDR3 nucleotides are TGTGCCAGCAGTCCGAGGGGCAGGGGGTCCGGGGAGCTGTTTTTT. Translation gives CASSPRGRGSGELFF.

This clonotype has at least ten counts. The rearrangement joins TRBV20-1 to TRBJ2-1; TRBD2 aligns across 10 bases. Per germline, CDR1 DFQATT and CDR2 SNEGSKA (reference sequence). The CDR3 spans 15 residues. Trimming took 6 bases from V and 3 from J; bases not matched to a gene: 8. This CDR3 reads CSAKRTSGFYNEQFF. Here the CDR3 DNA reads TGCAGTGCGAAAAGGACTAGCGGCTTCTACAATGAGCAGTTCTTC.

The table lists this clonotype with many counts. This rearrangement joins TRBV20-1 to TRBJ2-7, with TRBD1 identical over 8 bases. The ends lost 6 bases at V and 3 bases at J; junction bases unmatched: 4. The germline gives CDR1 DFQATT, CDR2 SNEGSKA (reference sequence). This CDR3 comprises 12 residues. Here the CDR3 reads CSAGQGNYEQYF. CDR3 in DNA: TGCAGTGCAGGACAGGGCAACTACGAGCAGTACTTC.

J is TRBJ2-5 and V is TRBV5-1; D is undetermined. This CDR3 region has 12 residues. Germline V gene sequence: CDR1 SGHRS, CDR2 YFSETQ. The V end was cut by 1 base, the J end by 5 bases, with 6 bases between. The CDR3: CASSLYGETQYF. CDR3 DNA: TGCGCCAGCAGCTTGTACGGGGAGACCCAGTACTTC.

This clonotype was detected ten times or more. The chain combines TRBV2 with TRBJ2-1, with 7 bases aligning to TRBD2. This CDR3 is 12 amino acids long. The germline CDR1 and CDR2 sequences are SNHLY and FYNNEI. CDR3 region: CAGGTTNNEQFF. The CDR3 nucleotides are TGTGCGGGGGGGACTACGAACAATGAGCAGTTCTTC.

This clonotype was counted at least ten times. J is TRBJ2-7 and V is TRBV27; 12 bases match TRBD2. This CDR3 is 17 amino acids long. Losses at the gene ends were 7 bases for V and 0 bases for J; bases not matched to a gene: 10. Germline V gene data show CDR1 as MNHEY and CDR2 as SMNVEV (reference sequence). CDR3 bases: TGTGCCAGCAACAACCTCGGACTAGCGGGGCCCTCCTACGAGCAGTACTTC. Its protein product is CASNNLGLAGPSYEQYF.

This chain links TRBV10-2 with TRBJ2-4; no reliable D call. V lost 4 bases and J lost 3, with 7 bases in between. Germline CDR1 is WSHSY and CDR2 is SAAADI. The CDR3 totals 13 residues. CDR3 loop: CASSGRSKNIQYF. CDR3 DNA: TGCGCCAGCAGTGGCCGGAGCAAAAACATTCAGTACTTC.

With regard to this clonotype: Sequence at one end of the junction differs from germline and may be a read error. This chain joins TRBV20-1 and TRBJ2-1; 13 bases match TRBD2. The CDR3 length is 17 residues. Germline V CDR1 and CDR2: DFQATT, SNEGSKA (reference sequence). CDR3 sequence: CCAKSPGGLAGFNEQFF. The CDR3 region has the DNA TGCTGTGCTAAAAGTCCAGGGGGACTAGCGGGGTTCAATGAGCAGTTCTTC.

This clonotype was observed at least ten times. V and J are TRBV30 and TRBJ2-7; D unclear. Deletions cut 4 bases from V and 0 bases from J, with 7 bases between. This CDR3 has 12 amino acids. From germline, CDR1 is GTSNPN and CDR2 SVGIG (reference sequence). The CDR3 loop reads CAWKGSSYEQYF. Written as DNA, the CDR3 is TGTGCCTGGAAGGGCAGCTCCTACGAGCAGTACTTC.

This chain joins TRBV19 and TRBJ1-5, with D possibly TRBD1 on 5 matching bases. The CDR3 length is 18 residues. V lost 5 bases to trimming and J lost 5 bases, with 25 bases between them. CDR1 is LNHDA, CDR2 SQIVND, per germline (reference sequence). The CDR3 is CASSFGHYRGEGHQPQHF. The CDR3 region has the DNA TGTGCCAGTAGTTTTGGACACTACCGGGGGGAAGGACATCAGCCCCAGCATTTT.

In this sample, this clonotype turned up many times. The J gene is TRBJ2-3, the V gene TRBV6-4; 12 bases are shared with TRBD2. With 5 bases clipped from V and 8 bases from J, the junction kept 11 bases outside the gene matches. The CDR3 totals 16 residues. CDR1 and CDR2 from the germline V gene are MRHNA and SNTAGT. The CDR3 loop is CASSPRTSGAGVTQYF. The CDR3 DNA sequence: TGTGCCAGCAGTCCCCGGACTAGCGGGGCAGGGGTTACGCAGTATTTT.

The genes are TRBV30 and TRBJ1-5, with D possibly TRBD1 on 6 matching bases. Trimming pared 1 base from V and 5 bases from J, leaving 9 bases between. The germline V gene has CDR1 GTSNPN and CDR2 SVGIG (reference sequence). The CDR3 is made up of 13 amino acids. CDR3 sequence (DNA): TGTGCCTGGAGTGGCTCAGGGGATCAGCCCCAGCATTTT. Its translation: CAWSGSGDQPQHF.

There are many counts of this clonotype. The V call is TRBV14, the J call TRBJ2-1; a possible D gene is TRBD2 (6 bases). Germline V gene data show CDR1 as SGHDN and CDR2 as FVKESK. The CDR3 covers 14 residues. V lost 6 bases, J lost 4 bases, and 13 bases lay in between. In DNA form, the CDR3 reads TGTGCCAGCAGACGAACGGGACTTTACAATGAGCAGTTCTTC. Residues: CASRRTGLYNEQFF.